Following are 8 T cell receptor beta chains from one sample sequenced in a study of CD8 T cells in ankylosing spondylitis. Each CDR3 protein gets one entry after TCRdb re-called the 5' RACE reads with MiXCR. The profile shows about 130,000 distinct CDR3 sequences, about 7.3% of them singletons. The sample was blood, either unsorted or a sorted T cell fraction (not recorded which). The receptors shown here come from a female donor with ankylosing spondylitis or in good health (not recorded which).

This clonotype was detected many times. The rearrangement uses TRBV5-1 and TRBJ2-5, with TRBD2 as a possible D gene (5 bases). With 4 bases removed from V and 7 bases from J, the gap between germline ends came to 17 bases. The germline CDR1 and CDR2 sequences are SGHRS and YFSETQ. This CDR3 is 14 amino acids long. The CDR3 loop reads CASSMGISGGTQYF. The CDR3 DNA reads as TGCGCCAGCAGCATGGGTATCAGCGGTGGGACCCAGTACTTC.

The table lists this clonotype with many counts. The rearrangement links TRBV7-2 to TRBJ2-1; D is perhaps TRBD2 (6 bases). Looked up from germline, CDR1 is SGHTA and CDR2 is FQGNSA. V was shortened by 4 bases and J by 5 bases, with 21 bases between the two germline ends. The CDR3 is 17 residues long. The DNA of the CDR3 is TGTGCCAGCAGCTCAGGGAGGAGGAACGGCCTCCACAATGAGCAGTTCTTC. Amino acids: CASSSGRRNGLHNEQFF.

The sample holds many counts of this clonotype. As DNA, the CDR3 is TGCAGTGCCCACCCCGGGACAGGACTGGACGATGAGCAGTTCTTC. It codes for CSAHPGTGLDDEQFF. V usage is TRBV20-1 and J usage is TRBJ2-1; 8 nucleotides match TRBD1. V trimming: 6 bases; J trimming: 8 bases; junction bases outside the gene matches: 15. This CDR3 is 15 amino acids long. CDR1 and CDR2 (germline): DFQATT, SNEGSKA (reference sequence).

There are many counts of this clonotype. The chain couples TRBV9 to TRBJ2-1, with TRBD2 matching 9 bases. Germline-derived CDR1 and CDR2 are SGDLS and YYNGEE. The CDR3 loop spans 17 amino acids. After removal of 0 bases from V and 5 bases from J, the junction contained 9 bases not matched to a gene. CDR3 nucleotide sequence: TGTGCCAGCAGCGTAGGACTAGCGGACACATCCGACAATGAGCAGTTCTTC. Translating it yields CASSVGLADTSDNEQFF.

This clonotype has ten or more counts. The chain recombines TRBV5-1 with TRBJ2-5, with 9 bases matching TRBD2. The CDR3 runs to 15 residues. Trimming at V came to 5 bases and at J to 1 base, leaving 6 bases not matched to a gene. Germline V CDR1 and CDR2: SGHRS, YFSETQ. The CDR3 is CASSLAGAIQETQYF. The CDR3 DNA reads TGCGCCAGCAGTTTAGCGGGGGCGATCCAAGAGACCCAGTACTTC.

This clonotype was detected a few times. The rearrangement links TRBV29-1 to TRBJ2-4; 10 bases are shared with TRBD1. The CDR3 runs 15 residues. V lost 7 bases to trimming and J lost 0 bases; unmatched junction nucleotides: 6. Germline CDR1 SQVTM, CDR2 ANQGSEA. CDR3: CSAGDRGLAKNIQYF. The CDR3 DNA reads as TGCAGCGCAGGGGACAGGGGACTAGCCAAAAACATTCAGTACTTC.

The V call is TRBV4-2, the J call TRBJ1-4, with TRBD1 matching 9 bases. The CDR3 contains 14 residues. Germline-derived CDR1 and CDR2 are LGHNA and YNFKEQ. V lost 9 bases, J lost 5 bases, and 7 bases stayed unmatched. The CDR3 sequence: CARAPGTGNEKLFF. The CDR3 DNA is TGTGCCAGGGCCCCTGGGACAGGGAATGAAAAACTGTTTTTT.

Comments on this clonotype: Relative to the germline gene, one junction end is altered; a read error may explain this. This chain uses TRBV9 with TRBJ1-1, with 7 bases that match TRBD1. The CDR3 is 15 residues long. Germline V gene data show CDR1 as SGDLS and CDR2 as YYNGEE. The CDR3 DNA reads as TGTGTCAGCAGCCCCGGGACAGCCGTGAACACTGAAGCTTTCTTT. Protein: CVSSPGTAVNTEAFF. Full variable domain (remainder filled in from reference TRBV9 and TRBJ1-1): DSGVTQTPKHLITATGQRVTLRCSPRSGDLSVYWYQQSLDQGLQFLIQYYNGEERAKGNILERFSAQQFPDLHSELNLSSLELGDSALYFCVSSPGTAVNTEAFFGQGTRLTVV.